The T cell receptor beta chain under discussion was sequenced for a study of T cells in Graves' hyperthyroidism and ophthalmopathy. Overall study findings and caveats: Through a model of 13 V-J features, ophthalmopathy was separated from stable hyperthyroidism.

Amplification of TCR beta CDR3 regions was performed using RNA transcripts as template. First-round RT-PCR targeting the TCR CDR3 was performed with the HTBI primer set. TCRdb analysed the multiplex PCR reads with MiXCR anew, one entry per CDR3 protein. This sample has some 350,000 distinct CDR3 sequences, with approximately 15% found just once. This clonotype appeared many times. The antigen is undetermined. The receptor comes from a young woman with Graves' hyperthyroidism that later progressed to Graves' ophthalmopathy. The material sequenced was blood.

The DNA of the CDR3 is TGTGCCAGCAGCCTCACTAGCGCCAACTACGAGCAGTACTTC. It translates to CASSLTSANYEQYF. This chain joins TRBV3-1 and TRBJ2-7, with 7 bases identical to TRBD2. V shed 4 bases, J shed 3 bases, and the junction held 6 bases outside the gene matches. This CDR3 has 14 residues. CDR1 is LGHDT and CDR2 is YNNKEL in the germline V gene (reference sequence).